This paragraph covers one TCR beta chain sequence. Its matching antigen is unknown. Germline CDR1 and CDR2: PRHDT and FYEKMQ (reference sequence). The CDR3 is made up of 14 amino acids. Trimming removed 5 bases at V and 2 bases at J, with 13 bases between. Libraries for TCRalpha and TCRbeta carried sample barcodes and unique molecular identifiers via 5'RACE. TCRdb redid the calling of the 5' RACE reads with MiXCR, one entry per CDR3 protein. The sample holds about 470,000 distinct CDR3 sequences; more than 20% are singletons and the top ten take around an eighth. The sample is drawn from a study of T-cell memory formation after mild COVID-19. Study-wide results and caveats: Among clones contracting day 15 to 85, CD4/CD8 was balanced, whereas later expanders leaned CD4+. Shrinking CD4+ clones were chiefly CM and EM; CD8+ ones were chiefly EMRA. Cross-reactive memory appears to have joined, as suggested by some responding clones showing up in pre-infection memory.

Sequenced material: PBMCs or a T cell subset sorted from them (not recorded which). The rearrangement uses TRBV13 and TRBJ2-7, with a tentative D call TRBD1 (6 bases). This TCR came from an adult woman who had mild COVID-19 (a few samples of this study predate the infection). Cell type and time point are not known. The CDR3 bases are TGTGCCAGCAGCCCGGCAGGGGACCCCTACGAGCAGTACTTC. As protein: CASSPAGDPYEQYF.